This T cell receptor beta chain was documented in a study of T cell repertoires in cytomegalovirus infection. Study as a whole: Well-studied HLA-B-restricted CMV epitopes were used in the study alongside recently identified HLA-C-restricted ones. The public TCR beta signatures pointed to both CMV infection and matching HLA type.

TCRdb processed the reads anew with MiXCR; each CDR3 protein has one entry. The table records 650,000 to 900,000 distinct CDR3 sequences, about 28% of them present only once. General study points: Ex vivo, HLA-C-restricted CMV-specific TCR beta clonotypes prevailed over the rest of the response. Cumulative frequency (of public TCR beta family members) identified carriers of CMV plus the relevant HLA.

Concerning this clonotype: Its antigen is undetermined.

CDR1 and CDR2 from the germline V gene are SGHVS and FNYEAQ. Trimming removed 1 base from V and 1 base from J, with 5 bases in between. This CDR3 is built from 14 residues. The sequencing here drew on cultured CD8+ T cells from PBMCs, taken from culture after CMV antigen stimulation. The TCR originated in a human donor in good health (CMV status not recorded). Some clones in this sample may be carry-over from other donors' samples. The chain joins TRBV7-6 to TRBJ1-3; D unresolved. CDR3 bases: TGTGCCAGCAGCTTAGTAACTTCTGGAAACACCATATATTTT. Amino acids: CASSLVTSGNTIYF.